These 12 T cell receptor beta chains were all obtained from the same sample, sequenced in a study of technical replicates of blood from a few donors. Repertoires were generated with immunoSEQ multiplex PCR, while TCRdb's copy carries only in-frame clones and drops some. Seen here are about 88,000 clones, around 92% observed once, and the top ten hold over 0.2%. Sequences were obtained from T cells isolated from PBMCs. These receptor sequences come from a human donor in good health.

This clone showed up just once. The chain carries TRBV27 and TRBJ2-5; 9 bases line up with TRBD1. This CDR3 region has 15 residues. The V and J ends lost 8 bases and 3 bases, in that order; junction bases with no gene match: 10. The V gene's germline CDR1 is MNHEY and CDR2 SMNVEV (reference sequence). The CDR3 DNA reads TGTGCCAGCCCGCTCCGGGACAGGGCTAAAGAGACCCAGTACTTC. It translates to CASPLRDRAKETQYF.

J is TRBJ2-7 and V is TRBV29-1, with 14 positions matching TRBD2. The CDR3 totals 14 residues. V lost 6 bases and J lost 4; bases outside the gene matches: 5. CDR1 SQVTM and CDR2 ANQGSEA come from the germline V gene. CDR3 residues: CSVSGLAGGYEQYF. The CDR3 nucleotides are TGCAGCGTGTCTGGACTAGCGGGAGGATACGAGCAGTACTTC.

The CDR3 DNA follows: TGTGCCGGACAGCAATCCTACGAGCAGTACTTC. This translates into CAGQQSYEQYF. The chain has TRBV30 and TRBJ2-5; D might be TRBD1 (6 bases). Matching the DNA end better, TRBJ2-7 makes the J call doubtful. This CDR3 comprises 11 residues. Germline CDR1 reads GTSNPN; CDR2 reads SVGIG (reference sequence).

V usage is TRBV30 and J usage is TRBJ2-2; weak D call: TRBD2 (6 bases). The CDR3 length is 12 residues. The ends were cut back, 6 bases at V and 6 bases at J, with 11 bases in the middle. Germline V CDR1 and CDR2: GTSNPN, SVGIG (reference sequence). In nucleotides, the CDR3 is TGTGCCTGTCTGACTAGACCCGGGGAGCTGTTTTTT. Residues: CACLTRPGELFF. Full variable domain (remainder filled in from reference TRBV30 and TRBJ2-2): SQTIHQWPATLVQPVGSPLSLECTVEGTSNPNLYWYRQAAGRGLQLLFYSVGIGQISSEVPQNLSASRPQDRQFILSSKKLLLSDSGFYLCACLTRPGELFFGEGSRLTVL.

This rearrangement joins TRBV5-4 to TRBJ2-1, with 9 bases lining up with TRBD2. The V gene's germline CDR1 is SGHNT and CDR2 YYREEE (reference sequence). The CDR3 has 15 residues. Trimming took 1 base from V and 9 from J; bases not matched to a gene: 8. CDR3 sequence: CASSLRSSGNGEQFF. CDR3 DNA sequence: TGTGCCAGCAGCTTGAGGTCTAGCGGGAACGGTGAGCAGTTCTTC.

CDR3 in amino acids: CASSLTGVGYEQYF. In DNA, the CDR3 is TGTGCCAGCAGTTTGACAGGGGTAGGGTACGAGCAGTACTTC. The chain has TRBV27 and TRBJ2-7, with TRBD1 identical over 8 bases. This CDR3 has 14 amino acids. Germline CDR1 reads MNHEY; CDR2 reads SMNVEV (reference sequence). Trimming removed 3 bases from V and 4 bases from J; junction bases left unmatched: 5.

The chain employs TRBV7-2 and TRBJ2-1; 9 bases agree with TRBD2. The CDR3 loop spans 18 amino acids. The trim removed 2 bases at V and 4 bases at J, leaving 12 bases unmatched. The germline V gene encodes CDR1 SGHTA and CDR2 FQGNSA. The CDR3 region has the DNA TGTGCCAGCAGCTTATCTGGGAGCGGGCGGGGGGGTTACAATGAGCAGTTCTTC. Translation: CASSLSGSGRGGYNEQFF.

The V and J genes are TRBV5-1 and TRBJ2-7, with TRBD1 as a possible D gene (6 bases). The CDR3 covers 14 residues. Germline loops: CDR1 SGHRS, CDR2 YFSETQ. V gave up 4 bases and J gave up 2 bases, with 13 bases separating them. The CDR3, as DNA: TGCGCCAGCAGCGCGGGTGACAGGACCTACGAGCAGTACTTC. It translates to CASSAGDRTYEQYF.

The J gene is TRBJ2-7, the V gene TRBV25-1; D may be TRBD2 (5 bases). The CDR3 runs 15 residues. CDR1 is MGHDK and CDR2 is SYGVNS in the germline V gene. The germline V and J ends were trimmed by 2 bases and 3 bases, with 14 bases remaining between them. CDR3 DNA: TGTGCCAGCAGTGAACGGGGTCGGGCCGTCTACGAGCAGTACTTC. Residues: CASSERGRAVYEQYF.

The chain couples TRBV18 to TRBJ1-4; no clear D gene. Germline CDR1 and CDR2: KGHSH and LQKENI. The CDR3 has 13 amino acids. V was pared by 3 bases and J by 16 bases, with 18 bases between. Written as DNA, the CDR3 is TGTGCCAGCTCACCCACCAAGGTAGAGGGCCCGTTTTTT. This gives the protein CASSPTKVEGPFF.

The chain carries TRBV6-6 and TRBJ1-6; 11 nucleotides agree with TRBD1. The CDR3 has 16 amino acids. V was pared by 6 bases and J by 7 bases, with 8 bases of the junction left unmatched. Germline V gene sequence: CDR1 MNHNY, CDR2 SVGAGI (reference sequence). The CDR3 spells CASSMSGTGGNSPLHF. CDR3 bases: TGTGCCAGCAGCATGTCTGGGACAGGGGGGAATTCACCCCTCCACTTT.

The V gene is TRBV2, the J gene TRBJ2-7, with 7 nucleotides matching TRBD1. V dropped 2 bases and J dropped 7; count of bases not matched to a gene: 8. Germline CDR1 reads SNHLY; CDR2 reads FYNNEI. This CDR3 spans 14 amino acids. The CDR3 sequence: CASSERQGKREQYF. The CDR3 DNA is TGTGCCAGCAGTGAAAGACAGGGTAAAAGGGAGCAGTACTTC.